This TCR beta chain was obtained from a study of blood T cell repertoires in COVID-19. Study at large: Acute-phase and convalescent COVID-19 samples originated in the United States, Italy and Spain.

V was pared by 3 bases and J by 1 base, with 15 bases between. Germline values: CDR1 MDHEN, CDR2 SYDVKM. The CDR3 has 16 amino acids. Original processing notes: Reference gene primer amplification in the assay estimated nucleated cell counts. TCRdb keeps only in-frame clones here, not all; method: immunoSEQ multiplex PCR. The D gene and trimming were derived from the DNA, and the V and J assignments and clone size from that table. The sample shows tens of thousands of clones, approximately 80% of them seen only once. This sequence was found in a man between 65 and 85 years old with acute or convalescent COVID-19. The J gene is TRBJ1-2, the V gene TRBV28, with D perhaps matching TRBD1 (6 bases). Sequenced: peripheral blood. In nucleotides, the CDR3 is TGTGCCAGCAGTTTGAGGGGGGGCCGCCTTAACTATGGCTACACCTTC. Protein sequence: CASSLRGGRLNYGYTF.